This TCR delta chain was identified during a study of γδ T cells in repeated Plasmodium falciparum infection. In the study overall: Over approximately 640 days, donors received four mosquito-bite P. falciparum NF54 infections. Sampling occurred at baseline, pre-infection for selected infections, and 21 days post-infection.

Trimming cost V 1 base and J 1 base; bases outside gene matches: 26. CDR1 is TSESDYY, CDR2 QEAYKQQN, per germline. This CDR3 region has 24 residues. Study-wide results and caveats: Vdelta2-negative gammadelta repertoires, largely Vdelta1+, seemingly showed infection-driven waves of new clonal selection.

This clone has ten or more counts. Its antigen is unknown. The TCRdb protein comes from a much larger clone and disagrees with this DNA's translation at residue 9, likely due to a read error; the protein given here is derived from the DNA. Sequencing covered both gamma and delta TCR chains per sample. TCRdb re-called the multiplex PCR reads with CATT. The table includes 45,000 to 60,000 delta-chain clones, more than 1.5% detected once. Flow sorting of PBMC yielded separate Vgamma9/Vdelta2+ and Vdelta2-negative gammadelta T cell populations for bulk repertoire analysis. Sample: gamma-delta T cells from blood. The sequence came from a pool of human donors (malaria-infected and uninfected, not separated). This chain connects TRAV38-2/DV8 to TRDJ1; 12 nucleotides line up with TRDD3. Here the J gene was assigned by germline matching of the DNA, as TCRdb has none. CDR3: CAYRSFEYLQATYWGIPATDKLIF. CDR3 nucleotide sequence: TGTGCTTATAGGAGCTTCGAATACCTCCAAGCTACGTACTGGGGGATACCGGCCACCGATAAACTCATCTTT.